The 30 T cell receptor delta chains given below trace back to one sample, sequenced in a study of γδ T cells in repeated Plasmodium falciparum infection. Vgamma9/Vdelta2+ and Vdelta2-negative gammadelta T cells were flow-sorted from PBMC for bulk sequencing. TCRdb repeated clone calling on the multiplex PCR reads with CATT. The sample holds around 46,000 delta-chain clones, more than 1.5% seen once. What was sequenced was gamma-delta T cells from blood. These receptor sequences come from a pool of human donors (malaria-infected and uninfected, not separated).

This clone was recorded at least ten times. The TCRdb protein, from a much larger clone, departs from this DNA's translation at residue 3, likely by read error; the protein shown derives from the DNA. The chain has TRDV3 and TRDJ1; D assignment may be TRDD2 or TRDD3 (7 bases each). The CDR3 sequence is 18 residues long. Deletions cut 5 bases from V and 1 base from J, with 29 bases between. In germline, CDR1 is TVYSNPD, CDR2 GDNSRS (reference sequence). CDR3 sequence: CALKFPTRLGAPTDKLIF. CDR3 in DNA: TGTGCCCTTAAGTTTCCTACTAGGCTGGGGGCTCCCACCGATAAACTCATCTTT. The full variable domain, its missing parts supplied by reference TRDV3 and TRDJ1, is CDKVTQSSPDQTVASGSEVVLLCTYDTVYSNPDLFWYRIRPDYSFQFVFYGDNSRSEGADFTQGRFSVKHILTQKAFHLVISPVRTEDSATYYCALKFPTRLGAPTDKLIFGKGTRVTVEP.

In the case of this clone: This likely traces to a read error, being one base from a far larger clone. At the DNA level, this CDR3 is encoded by other sequences in the same sample as well. This rearrangement joins TRDV2 to TRDJ1, with 8 bases identical to TRDD3. The J gene was not available in TCRdb and was assigned here by matching the DNA to germline segments. The CDR3 totals 18 residues. In germline, CDR1 is GEAIGNYY, CDR2 EKD. The V segment lost 3 bases and the J segment 1 base; nucleotides outside the gene matches: 15. CDR3 nucleotide sequence: TGTGCCTGTGACGCCGTACTGGGGGCCCGCGACTTCACCGATAAACTCATCTTT. Protein: CACDAVLGARDFTDKLIF.

This clone was observed many times. A read error likely explains why the TCRdb protein, taken from a much larger clone, differs from this DNA's translation at residue 4; the protein shown is translated from the DNA. V gene TRDV1 combines with J gene TRDJ1; D possibly corresponds to TRDD3 (5 bases). The J gene was missing in TCRdb and was found by matching the end of the DNA to germline. With 8 bases removed from V and 6 bases from J, the gap between germline ends came to 28 bases. This CDR3 has 17 amino acids. The germline V gene encodes CDR1 TSWWSYY and CDR2 QGS. CDR3 sequence: CALYLIHDWRRDHKLIF. The CDR3 coding sequence is TGTGCTCTTTATCTGATCCATGACTGGCGTCGGGACCATAAACTCATCTTT.

With respect to this clone: TCRdb's listed protein matches a much larger clone and diverges from this DNA's translation at residue 8, likely through a read error; the protein shown comes from the DNA. The chain combines TRDV2 with TRDJ1; D is unclear. The J gene is absent in TCRdb and was assigned here via DNA matching to germline. The V end was cut by 3 bases, the J end by 4 bases, with 17 bases between. Germline lookup yields CDR1 GEAIGNYY and CDR2 EKD. This CDR3 comprises 15 residues. The CDR3 spells CACDAVGNPGDKLIF. The CDR3 region has the DNA TGTGCCTGTGACGCAGTAGGGAATCCGGGCGATAAACTCATCTTT.

As for this clone: A far larger clone differs by one base, so this is likely a read error. The sample contains more than one DNA sequence encoding this CDR3. The chain recombines TRDV2 with TRDJ1; 7 bases match TRDD3. CDR1 is GEAIGNYY, CDR2 EKD, per germline. This CDR3 region has 14 residues. This CDR3 is CACEPMGELDKLIF. For the CDR3, the DNA is TGTGCTTGTGAGCCTATGGGGGAATTAGATAAACTCATCTTT.

About this clone itself: The protein TCRdb gives is from a much larger clone and does not agree with this DNA's translation at residue 12, likely a read error; the protein shown here comes from the DNA. The chain has TRDV1 and TRDJ1, with 9 bases that match TRDD3. The J gene, absent from TCRdb, was called here by matching the DNA to germline. The V gene's germline CDR1 is TSWWSYY and CDR2 QGS. Losses at the gene ends were 0 bases for V and 4 bases for J; bases not matched to a gene: 18. The CDR3 loop spans 20 amino acids. In nucleotides, the CDR3 is TGTGCTCTTGGGGAACTAGAACCGTACTGGGGGACACCTCGTATCGATAAACTCATCTTT. Translation gives CALGELEPYWGTPRIDKLIF.

Many counts were recorded for this clone. The TCRdb record carries a much larger clone's protein, which differs from this DNA's translation at residue 5; a read error is the likely cause, and the protein listed here is the DNA translation. V gene TRDV2 combines with J gene TRDJ1; D unclear. Since TCRdb gives no J gene, matching the DNA to germline was used here to assign it. Germline V gene lookup returns CDR1 GEAIGNYY and CDR2 EKD. V was shortened by 3 bases and J by 3 bases, with 10 bases between the two germline ends. This CDR3 is 13 amino acids long. The CDR3 here is CACDVLSSDKLIF. CDR3 in DNA: TGTGCCTGTGACGTCCTGTCGTCCGATAAACTCATCTTT.

This clone was detected a few times. TCRdb assigns this DNA the protein of a much larger clone, which departs from its translation at residue 8; this likely reflects a read error, and the protein shown comes from translating the DNA. This rearrangement joins TRDV1 to TRDJ2; TRDD3 matches at 13 bases. The CDR3 loop spans 20 amino acids. V trimming: 6 bases; J trimming: 4 bases; junction bases outside the gene matches: 17. The germline V gene has CDR1 TSWWSYY and CDR2 QGS. The CDR3: CALGLLREGTGGYATAQLFF. In nucleotides, the CDR3 is TGTGCTCTTGGCCTCCTCCGCGAAGGTACTGGGGGATACGCGACAGCACAACTCTTCTTT.

Points on this clone: TCRdb's protein for this DNA is that of a much larger clone and differs from the translation at residue 18, likely a read error; the protein shown is the DNA translation. The chain links TRDV1 to TRDJ1, with 13 bases fitting TRDD3. Germline CDR1 TSWWSYY, CDR2 QGS. This CDR3 is 22 amino acids long. The CDR3 loop reads CALGEPPGFILGDTVRTGKLIF. DNA for the CDR3: TGTGCTCTTGGGGAACCCCCGGGATTCATACTGGGGGATACGGTTCGTACCGGTAAACTCATCTTT.

This clone was detected only a few times. TCRdb shows a much larger clone's protein in place of this DNA's translation, and the two differ at residue 11, likely through a read error; the protein shown is translated from the DNA. This CDR3 is also generated by other DNA sequences in the sample. For the V gene the call is TRDV3; the J gene has no call; the table's D gene call, TRDD2, was not cross checked with the DNA. Germline V lookup: CDR1 TVYSNPD, CDR2 GDNSRS (reference sequence). The CDR3 runs to 13 residues. The CDR3 region is CALPLVLTDKPIF. As DNA, the CDR3 is TGCGCCCTTCCTCTTGTTCTAACCGATAAACCCATCTTT.

This clone was seen only a few times. TCRdb pairs this DNA with a much larger clone's protein that differs at residue 15, likely a read error; the protein shown was translated from the DNA. This chain's CDR3 is CALGPRLGETPTAQPFF. DNA for the CDR3: TGTGCTCTTGGGCCACGCTTGGGGGAAACTCCGACAGCACAACCCTTCTTT. The J gene is uncalled and the V gene is TRDV1; TRDD3 was called by the table and not checked on the DNA. Germline lookup yields CDR1 TSWWSYY and CDR2 QGS. The CDR3 spans 17 residues.

This clone turned up a few times. TCRdb attributes to this sequence the protein of a much larger clone, which differs from the DNA translation at residue 6; a read error is likely, and the protein displayed is translated from the DNA. The V call is TRDV2, the J call TRDJ1; 9 nucleotides match TRDD3. TCRdb leaves out the J gene; it was filled in here by matching the DNA to germline. This CDR3 is 15 amino acids long. Germline CDR1 is GEAIGNYY and CDR2 is EKD. V was clipped by 0 bases and J by 5 bases; unmatched bases: 6. CDR3 sequence: CACDTMEGIRDKLIF. The CDR3 DNA is TGTGCCTGTGACACCATGGAGGGGATACGGGATAAACTCATCTTT.

About this clone itself: Translating this DNA gives a protein that differs at residue 5 from the TCRdb one, which belongs to a much larger clone; a read error is likely, and the protein shown is this translation. This chain joins TRDV1 and TRDJ1; 10 bases agree with TRDD3. Here the J gene came from matching the DNA to germline, since TCRdb omits it. Germline trimming cut 4 bases from V and 0 bases from J; bases unmatched to any gene: 23. The CDR3 runs to 22 residues. Per the germline V gene, CDR1 is TSWWSYY and CDR2 is QGS. The CDR3 is CALGVLTYNVLLGDAYTDKLIF. For the CDR3, the DNA is TGTGCTCTTGGGGTACTAACCTACAACGTCTTACTGGGGGATGCTTACACCGATAAACTCATCTTT.

This clone turned up a few times. TCRdb has a much larger clone's protein, which differs at residue 15 from the translation of this DNA, likely because of a read error; what is shown is the protein translated from the DNA. This sequence joins TRDV2 and TRDJ3; the match to TRDD3 covers 9 bases. Because TCRdb records no J gene, it was assigned here through a match of the DNA to germline. Germline-derived CDR1 and CDR2 are GEAIGNYY and EKD. This CDR3 contains 21 residues. CDR3 sequence (DNA): TGTGCCTGTGACACGGCGAGTACTGGGGGACTAAGCTCCTGGAACACCCGACAGATGTTTTTC. Translation: CACDTASTGGLSSWNTRQMFF.

In this sample, this clone turned up a few times. The protein TCRdb lists belongs to a much larger clone and differs from this DNA's translation at residue 12, which points to a read error; the protein shown is made from the DNA. V usage is TRDV2 and J usage is TRDJ1, with TRDD3 identical over 11 bases. TCRdb is silent on the J gene; assignment here came from matching the DNA to germline. The germline CDR1 and CDR2 sequences are GEAIGNYY and EKD. This CDR3 contains 17 residues. Trimming cost V 0 bases and J 7 bases; bases outside gene matches: 12. The chain's CDR3 is CACDTGDGGYARAKLIF. The CDR3 coding sequence is TGTGCCTGTGACACCGGTGATGGGGGATACGCTAGGGCTAAACTCATCTTT.

Comment on this clone: A read error is likely here: a far larger clone is one base away. Within the sample, other DNA sequences also encode this same CDR3. The rearrangement joins TRDV2 to TRDJ1; tentative D call: TRDD3 (5 bases). No J gene was available from TCRdb, and it was assigned here by a germline match of the DNA. Trimming shortened V by 3 bases and J by 5 bases, and 12 bases separated the two germline ends. Looked up from germline, CDR1 is GEAIGNYY and CDR2 is EKD. The CDR3 extends over 13 amino acids. This CDR3 reads CACDSLGTDKLIF. In DNA form, the CDR3 reads TGTGCCTGTGACTCCTTGGGGACTGATAAACTCATCTTT.

In this sample, this clone turned up a few times. For this DNA, TCRdb reports the protein of a much larger clone, which diverges at residue 16, most likely from a read error; the protein presented here is translated directly from the DNA. The chain combines TRDV1 with TRDJ1, with 7 bases aligning to TRDD3. TCRdb lists no J gene, so it was determined here by aligning the DNA to germline. Per germline, CDR1 TSWWSYY and CDR2 QGS. The CDR3 has 20 residues. CDR3 coding DNA: TGTGCTCTTGGGGAATCGGCCTACCTTATACTGGGGATCTACACCGAGAAACTCATCTTT. Its translation: CALGESAYLILGIYTEKLIF.

This clone showed up just a few times. The mismatch at residue 18 between this DNA's translation and the TCRdb protein of a much larger clone likely reflects a read error; the protein shown is translated from the DNA. V gene TRDV1 combines with J gene TRDJ1; 10 positions match TRDD3. The J gene, left out of TCRdb, was set here by checking the DNA against germline. Trimming took 4 bases from V and 7 from J; bases not matched to a gene: 30. Germline-derived CDR1 and CDR2 are TSWWSYY and QGS. The length of the CDR3 is 22 residues. The CDR3 DNA is TGTGCTCTTGGGGGCCCGCCATCTGTACTGGGGGATGTTGCCGGGGTGATCGGTAAACTCATCTTT. Protein sequence: CALGGPPSVLGDVAGVIGKLIF.

Notes on this clone: Only one base separates this from a far larger clonotype, so it likely reflects a read error. Other DNA sequences of this sample code for an identical CDR3. The J gene is TRDJ1, the V gene TRDV3; D gene ambiguous. TCRdb supplies no J gene; here it was assigned by aligning the nucleotide sequence to germline. Germline loops: CDR1 TVYSNPD, CDR2 GDNSRS (reference sequence). V lost 2 bases, J lost 2 bases, and 18 bases lay in between. The CDR3 spans 15 residues. In DNA, the CDR3 is TGTGCCTTTGCCCGTGAGGGCCCCGGAACCGATAAACTCATCTTT. Translated: CAFAREGPGTDKLIF.

There are a few counts of this clone. TCRdb's entry gives the protein of a much larger clone, which mismatches this DNA's translation at residue 9, likely from a read error; the protein reported here is translated from the DNA. The V gene is TRDV1, the J gene TRDJ1, with 8 bases that match TRDD3. The CDR3 is made up of 22 amino acids. CDR1 TSWWSYY and CDR2 QGS come from the germline V gene. V was pared by 9 bases and J by 0 bases, with 30 bases of the junction left unmatched. CDR3 sequence: CALSKYRNRGITLGLYTDKLIF. Here the CDR3 DNA reads TGTGCTCTCAGTAAGTACCGCAACCGGGGGATAACTTTGGGATTGTACACCGATAAACTCATCTTT.

Comment on this clone: This probably arose from a read error, given a far larger clone one base away. The sample holds other DNA sequences that translate to the same CDR3. This sequence joins TRDV1 and TRDJ1, with D perhaps matching TRDD3 (5 bases). Germline matching of the DNA provided the J gene here, since TCRdb leaves it blank. This CDR3 contains 16 residues. Looked up from germline, CDR1 is TSWWSYY and CDR2 is QGS. CDR3 DNA sequence: TGTGCCCTTGGGGAACTTTGGCCCCAGGGCACCGGTAAACTCATCTTT. Amino acids: CALGELWPQGTGKLIF.

Details on this clone: The TCRdb record carries a much larger clone's protein, which differs from this DNA's translation at residue 17; a read error is the likely cause, and the protein listed here is the DNA translation. The chain employs TRAV38-2/DV8 and TRDJ1, with 10 bases matching TRDD3. TCRdb is silent on the J gene; assignment here came from matching the DNA to germline. The CDR3 is made up of 23 amino acids. The V segment lost 7 bases and the J segment 2 bases; nucleotides outside the gene matches: 32. Germline V gene lookup returns CDR1 TSESDYY and CDR2 QEAYKQQN. The CDR3, as DNA: TGTGCTTATCTGCCCCGAATCGGTGGACCCTTGTACTGGGGGATCCTCTGGACCGATAAACTCATCTTT. This codes for CAYLPRIGGPLYWGILWTDKLIF.

This clone was observed a handful of times. This likely traces to a read error, being one base from a far larger clone. Other DNA sequences in this specimen translate into the identical CDR3. Here the V gene is TRDV1, but the J gene went uncalled; TRDD3, the table's D call, lacks a check against the DNA. The germline gives CDR1 TSWWSYY, CDR2 QGS. The CDR3 covers 17 residues. CDR3 nucleotides: TGTGCTCTTGGGGAACAACTTAACCCTCCGCGTCGGCTGCGGCTCATCTTC. Amino acid sequence: CALGEQLNPPRRLRLIF.

Ten or more counts support this clone. With only one base between it and a far larger clone, this is likely a read error. At the DNA level, this CDR3 is encoded by other sequences in the same sample as well. A V gene of TRDV2 was called, but no J gene was assigned; the table's D call, TRDD3, was not checked against the DNA. This CDR3 is built from 18 residues. Germline CDR1 reads GEAIGNYY; CDR2 reads EKD. This CDR3 reads CACDTVGVLGDGTDKLIF. The CDR3 DNA follows: TGTGCCTGTGACACCGTGGGAGTGCTGGGGGATGGGACCGATAAACTAATCTTT.

This clone was detected a few times. TCRdb pairs this DNA with a much larger clone's protein that differs at residue 16, likely a read error; the protein shown was translated from the DNA. V gene TRDV3 combines with J gene TRDJ1; the match to TRDD3 covers 10 bases. TCRdb leaves out the J gene; it was filled in here by matching the DNA to germline. The CDR3 totals 21 residues. Trimming took 4 bases from V and 4 from J; bases not matched to a gene: 30. The V gene's germline CDR1 is TVYSNPD and CDR2 GDNSRS (reference sequence). Here the CDR3 reads CAWGSTRRYWGIPSNIDKLIF. CDR3 sequence (DNA): TGTGCCTGGGGGTCGACGAGGAGGTACTGGGGGATCCCCTCCAACATCGATAAACTCATCTTT.

This clone was detected only a few times. A far larger clone is one base from this, pointing to a likely read error. The same CDR3 also results from other DNA sequences found in this sample. CDR3: CALAEHEVLSSTGGVIGFKPTDKLIF. Here the CDR3 DNA reads TGTGCTCTTGCGGAACACGAGGTCCTATCTAGTACTGGGGGTGTTATTGGATTCAAGCCCACCGATAAACTCATCTTT. The chain combines TRDV1 with TRDJ1, with 8 positions matching TRDD3. Germline matching of the DNA provided the J gene here, since TCRdb leaves it blank. The length of the CDR3 is 26 residues. The germline V gene has CDR1 TSWWSYY and CDR2 QGS.

For this clone: TCRdb's listed protein matches a much larger clone and diverges from this DNA's translation at residue 16, likely through a read error; the protein shown comes from the DNA. The gene calls are TRDV1 and TRDJ1; D possibly corresponds to TRDD3 (5 bases). Here the J gene was assigned by germline matching of the DNA, as TCRdb has none. CDR1 is TSWWSYY and CDR2 is QGS in the germline V gene. CDR3 length: 22 residues. V was shortened by 3 bases and J by 0 bases, with 32 bases between the two germline ends. The CDR3 protein is CALGDPWPHLLRTGEHTDKLIF. CDR3 coding DNA: TGTGCTCTTGGGGACCCTTGGCCCCATCTTCTACGTACCGGGGAGCACACCGATAAACTCATCTTT.

This clone was recorded a few times. This is likely an artifact of a read error, given a far larger clone one base away. Other DNA sequences of this sample code for an identical CDR3. No call exists for the J gene, whereas the V gene is TRDV2; the table's D call of TRDD3 was not tested on the DNA. The germline V gene encodes CDR1 GEAIGNYY and CDR2 EKD. The CDR3 length is 21 residues. The CDR3 sequence is CACDKLRGGNASTLYTDKLIF. The DNA of the CDR3 is TGTGCCTGTGACAAACTGCGTGGGGGAAACGCATCTACCCTGTACACCGATAAGCTCATCTTT.

In this sample, this clone turned up many times. The TCRdb protein, from a much larger clone, departs from this DNA's translation at residue 15, likely by read error; the protein shown derives from the DNA. The V call is TRDV1, the J call TRDJ1, with D possibly being TRDD2 or TRDD3 (6 bases each). TCRdb carries no J gene annotation; the J gene was assigned here by matching the DNA with germline. There are 23 residues in the CDR3. Germline V CDR1 and CDR2: TSWWSYY, QGS. The V end was cut by 4 bases, the J end by 5 bases, with 41 bases between. Written as DNA, the CDR3 is TGTGCTCTTGGGGTTCCGTCTATTCCCTTCCACAGTACTGGGAGGCGAGCCCAGGATAAACTCATCTTT. As protein: CALGVPSIPFHSTGRRAQDKLIF.

This clone was counted a few times. TCRdb shows a much larger clone's protein in place of this DNA's translation, and the two differ at residue 3, likely through a read error; the protein shown is translated from the DNA. The rearrangement links TRDV2 to TRDJ1, with 11 nucleotides matching TRDD3. Here the J gene came from matching the DNA to germline, since TCRdb omits it. The germline V gene has CDR1 GEAIGNYY and CDR2 EKD. This CDR3 contains 24 residues. CDR3 coding DNA: TGTGCCGGTGACACCGTTATCCCTTACTCAGACTGGGGGATAGGAACGAATTACACCGATAAACTCATCTTT. The encoded protein is CAGDTVIPYSDWGIGTNYTDKLIF.